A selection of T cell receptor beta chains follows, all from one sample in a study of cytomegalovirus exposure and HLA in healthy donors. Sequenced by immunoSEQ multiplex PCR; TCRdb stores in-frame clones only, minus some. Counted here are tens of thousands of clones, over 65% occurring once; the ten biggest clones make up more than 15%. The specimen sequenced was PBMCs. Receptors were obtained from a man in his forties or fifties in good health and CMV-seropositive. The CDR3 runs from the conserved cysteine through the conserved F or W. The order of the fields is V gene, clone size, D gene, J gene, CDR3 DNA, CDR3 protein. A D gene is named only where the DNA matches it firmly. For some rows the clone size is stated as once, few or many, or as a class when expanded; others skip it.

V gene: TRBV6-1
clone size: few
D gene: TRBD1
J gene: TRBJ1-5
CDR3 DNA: TGTGCCAGCAGTGGCCGGGACAGGGATAGTCAGCCCCAGCATTTT
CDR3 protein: CASSGRDRDSQPQHF

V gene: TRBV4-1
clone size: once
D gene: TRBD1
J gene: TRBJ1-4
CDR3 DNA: TGCGCCAGCAGCCAAGGACCGGGACAGACGCATGAAAAACTGTTTTTT
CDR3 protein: CASSQGPGQTHEKLFF

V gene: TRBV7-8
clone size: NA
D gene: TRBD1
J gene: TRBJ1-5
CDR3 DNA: TGTGCCAGCAGCTTGGACAGGCACAATCAGCCCCAGCATTTT
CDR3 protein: CASSLDRHNQPQHF

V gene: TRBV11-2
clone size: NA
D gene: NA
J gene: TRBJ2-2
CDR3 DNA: TGTGCCAGCAGCCCAAGGCGGGGACCCGGTCAAAACACCGGGGAGCTGTTTTTT
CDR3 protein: CASSPRRGPGQNTGELFF

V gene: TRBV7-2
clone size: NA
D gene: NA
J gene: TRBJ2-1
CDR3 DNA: TGTGCCAGCAGCTTACGGAGCTCCTACAATGAGCAGTTCTTC
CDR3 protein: CASSLRSSYNEQFF

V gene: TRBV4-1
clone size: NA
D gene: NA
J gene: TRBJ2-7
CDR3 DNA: TGCGCCAGCAGCCAAGAAGCAGCCGACTTCTCCTACGAGCAGTACTTC
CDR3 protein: CASSQEAADFSYEQYF

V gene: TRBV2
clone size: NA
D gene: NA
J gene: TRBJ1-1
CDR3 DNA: TGTGCCACCGTTCCTGAAACAGGGATCGCTGAAGCTTTCTTT
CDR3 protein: CATVPETGIAEAFF

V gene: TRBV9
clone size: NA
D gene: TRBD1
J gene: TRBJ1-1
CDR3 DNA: TGTGCCAGCAACACCGGGACAGGGTCCACTGAAGCTTTCTTT
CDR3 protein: CASNTGTGSTEAFF

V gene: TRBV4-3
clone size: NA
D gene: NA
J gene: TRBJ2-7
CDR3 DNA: TGCGCCAGCAGCCAAGAGCACAGCTACGAGCAGTACTTC
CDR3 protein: CASSQEHSYEQYF

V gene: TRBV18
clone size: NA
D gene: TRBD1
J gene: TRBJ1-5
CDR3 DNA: TGTGCCAGCTCCCCATCAGGACAGGGTAATCAGCCCCAGCATTTT
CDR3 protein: CASSPSGQGNQPQHF

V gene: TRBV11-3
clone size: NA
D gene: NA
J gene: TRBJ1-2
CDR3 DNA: TGTGCCAGCAGCTTAATAGCAGGGGCGAACTATGGCTACACCTTC
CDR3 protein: CASSLIAGANYGYTF

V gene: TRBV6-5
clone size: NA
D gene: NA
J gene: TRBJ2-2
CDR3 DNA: TGTGCCAGCAGTTACGGGGCCTACACCGGGGAGCTGTTTTTT
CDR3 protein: CASSYGAYTGELFF

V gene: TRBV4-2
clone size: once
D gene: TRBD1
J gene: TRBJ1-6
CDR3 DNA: TGTGCCAGCAGCCAAGCCCCTGGCCAGGGGGATTCACCCCTCCACTTT
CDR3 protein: CASSQAPGQGDSPLHF

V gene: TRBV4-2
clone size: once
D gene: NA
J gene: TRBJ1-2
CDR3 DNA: TGTGCCAGCAGCCAAGGGAGATTAGACAGCTATGGCTACACCTTC
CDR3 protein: CASSQGRLDSYGYTF

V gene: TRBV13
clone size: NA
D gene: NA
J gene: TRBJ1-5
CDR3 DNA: TGTGCCAGCAGCTTAAGGTCGGGGTATCGGGGTAGGGACAATCAGCCCCAGCATTTT
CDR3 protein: CASSLRSGYRGRDNQPQHF

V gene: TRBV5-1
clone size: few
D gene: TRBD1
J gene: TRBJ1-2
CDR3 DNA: TGCGCCAGCAGCAGAACAGGGGACTATGGCTACACCTTC
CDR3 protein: CASSRTGDYGYTF

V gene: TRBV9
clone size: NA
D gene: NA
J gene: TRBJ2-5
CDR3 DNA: TGTGCCAGCAGCCCCGCGGAAGGGACTCGCCTGTACTTC
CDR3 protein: CASSPAEGTRLYF

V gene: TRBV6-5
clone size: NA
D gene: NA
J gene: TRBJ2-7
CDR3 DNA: TGTGCCAGCAGTTACTCCCCACAGGACCCCTCCGAGCAGTACTTC
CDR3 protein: CASSYSPQDPSEQYF

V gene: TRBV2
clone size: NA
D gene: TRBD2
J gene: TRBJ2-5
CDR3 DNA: TGTGCCAGCAGTAGGGGACTAGCGGGGGGGCTAGGGGAGACCCAGTACTTC
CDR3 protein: CASSRGLAGGLGETQYF

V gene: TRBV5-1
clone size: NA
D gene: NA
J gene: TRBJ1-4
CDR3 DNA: TGCGCCAGCAGCTTAGTAGGGGGTCGGCGCAATGAAAAACTGTTTTTT
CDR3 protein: CASSLVGGRRNEKLFF

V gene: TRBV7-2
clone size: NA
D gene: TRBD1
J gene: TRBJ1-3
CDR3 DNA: TGTGCCAGCAGCTCACTGGACAGGGCTGGAAACACCATATATTTT
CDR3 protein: CASSSLDRAGNTIYF

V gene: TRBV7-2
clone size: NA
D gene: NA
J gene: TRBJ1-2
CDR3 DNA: TGTGCCAGCAGCTTAGGAGCAGGGAACAACTATGGCTACACCTTC
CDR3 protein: CASSLGAGNNYGYTF

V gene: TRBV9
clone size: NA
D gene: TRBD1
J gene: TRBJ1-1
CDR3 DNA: TGTGCCAGCAGCGTAGAAGGACAGGGGATTGAAGCTTTCTTT
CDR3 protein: CASSVEGQGIEAFF

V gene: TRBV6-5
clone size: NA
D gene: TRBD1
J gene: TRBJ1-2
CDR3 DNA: TGTGCCAGCAGGACCCCGGGACAGACTCTCTATGGCTACACCTTC
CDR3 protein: CASRTPGQTLYGYTF

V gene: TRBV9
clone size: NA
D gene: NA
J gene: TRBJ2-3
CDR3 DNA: TGTGCCAGCAGCCTCCGGGCCCTTGGAGGAGATACGCAGTATTTT
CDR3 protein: CASSLRALGGDTQYF

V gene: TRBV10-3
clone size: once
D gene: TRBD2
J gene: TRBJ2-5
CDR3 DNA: TGTGCCATCAGTGAATTTAGCGGGGGGGATAACCAAGAGACCCAGTACTTC
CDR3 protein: CAISEFSGGDNQETQYF

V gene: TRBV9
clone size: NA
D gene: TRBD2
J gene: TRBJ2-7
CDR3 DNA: TGTGCCAGCAGCGAGGGACTAGCGGGTTACGAGCAGTACTTC
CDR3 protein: CASSEGLAGYEQYF

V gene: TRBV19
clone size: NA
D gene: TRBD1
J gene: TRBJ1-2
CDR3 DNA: TGTGCCAGTAGCTTCGTTGACAGGGCGGGTGGCTACACCTTC
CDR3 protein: CASSFVDRAGGYTF

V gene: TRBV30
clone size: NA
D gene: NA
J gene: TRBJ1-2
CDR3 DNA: TGTGCCTGGAGTGGACGCCCCCGCAGCGAAAGATCCTATGGCTACACCTTC
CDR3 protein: CAWSGRPRSERSYGYTF

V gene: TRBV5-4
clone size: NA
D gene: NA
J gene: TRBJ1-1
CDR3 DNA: TGTGCCAGCAGCCCCCGGGGATTGAACACTGAAGCTTTCTTT
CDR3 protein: CASSPRGLNTEAFF

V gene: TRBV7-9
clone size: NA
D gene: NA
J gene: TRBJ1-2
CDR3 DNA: TGTGCCAGCAGCCCAGAAGGGGAAAACTATGGCTACACCTTC
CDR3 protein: CASSPEGENYGYTF

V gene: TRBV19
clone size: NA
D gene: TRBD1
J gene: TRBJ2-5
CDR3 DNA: TGTGCCAGTAGTAGTGGACAGGCCCAAGAGACCCAGTACTTC
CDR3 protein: CASSSGQAQETQYF

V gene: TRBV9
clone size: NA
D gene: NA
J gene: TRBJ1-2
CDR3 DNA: TGTGCCAGCAGCGCTTCGGGGGGGGCCAACTATGGCTACACCTTC
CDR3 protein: CASSASGGANYGYTF

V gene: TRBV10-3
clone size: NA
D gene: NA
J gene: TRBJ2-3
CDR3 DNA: TGTGCCATCGGCGGGGACTCAGATACGCAGTATTTT
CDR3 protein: CAIGGDSDTQYF

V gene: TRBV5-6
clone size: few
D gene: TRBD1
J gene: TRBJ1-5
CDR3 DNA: TGTGCCAGCACCAAACAGGGGGGGCACAATCAGCCCCAGCATTTT
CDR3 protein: CASTKQGGHNQPQHF

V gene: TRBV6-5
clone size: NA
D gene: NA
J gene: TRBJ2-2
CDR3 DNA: TGTGCCAGCAGGACGACAGGTCGGGATACCGGGGAGCTGTTTTTT
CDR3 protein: CASRTTGRDTGELFF

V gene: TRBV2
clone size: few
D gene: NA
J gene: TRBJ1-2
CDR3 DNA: TGTGCCAGCAGCCCGAGGGAGGTTATAGGGAACTATGGCTACACCTTC
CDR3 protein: CASSPREVIGNYGYTF

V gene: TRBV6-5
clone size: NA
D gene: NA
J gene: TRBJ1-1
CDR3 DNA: TGTGCCAGCAGTTACTCGGGGGGGGTCACTGAAGCTTTCTTT
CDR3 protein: CASSYSGGVTEAFF

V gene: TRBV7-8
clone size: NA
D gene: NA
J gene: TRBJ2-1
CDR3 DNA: TGTGCCAGCAGCTCGTGGGGGGGCCCGTGGAATGAGCAGTTCTTC
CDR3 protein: CASSSWGGPWNEQFF

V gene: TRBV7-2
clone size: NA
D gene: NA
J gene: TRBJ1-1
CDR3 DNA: TGTGCCAGCACCTTGTGGGGGGCTGAAGCTTTCTTT
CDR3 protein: CASTLWGAEAFF

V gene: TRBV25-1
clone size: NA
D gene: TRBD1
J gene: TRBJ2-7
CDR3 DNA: TGTGCCAGCAGTGATTTAGGGACAGCCTCCTACGAGCAGTACTTC
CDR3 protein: CASSDLGTASYEQYF

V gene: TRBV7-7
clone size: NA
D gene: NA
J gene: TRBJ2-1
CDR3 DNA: TGTGCCAGCAGCCCCCGGGGGAGCTCCTACAATGAGCAGTTCTTC
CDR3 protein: CASSPRGSSYNEQFF

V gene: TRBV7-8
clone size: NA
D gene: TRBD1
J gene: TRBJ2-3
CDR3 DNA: TGTGCCAGCAGCGCAAAGCAGGGGGCATGGACAGATACGCAGTATTTT
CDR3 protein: CASSAKQGAWTDTQYF

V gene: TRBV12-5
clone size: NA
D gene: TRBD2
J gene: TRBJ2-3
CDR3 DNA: TGTGCTAGTGGTTCTTCGCGGGGGGCCGGAACAGATACGCAGTATTTT
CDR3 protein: CASGSSRGAGTDTQYF

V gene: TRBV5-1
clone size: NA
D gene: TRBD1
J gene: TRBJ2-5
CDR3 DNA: TGCGCCAGCAGCACCGGGACAGGGCAAGAGACCCAGTACTTC
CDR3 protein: CASSTGTGQETQYF

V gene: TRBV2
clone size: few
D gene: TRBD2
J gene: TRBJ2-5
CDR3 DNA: TGTGCCTCCACGTCGACTAGCGGGGGACAAAAAGAGACCCAGTACTTC
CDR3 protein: CASTSTSGGQKETQYF

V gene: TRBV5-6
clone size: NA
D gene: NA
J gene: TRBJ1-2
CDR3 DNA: TGTGCCAGCAGCTTGTTATCCGATGGCTACACCTTC
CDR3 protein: CASSLLSDGYTF

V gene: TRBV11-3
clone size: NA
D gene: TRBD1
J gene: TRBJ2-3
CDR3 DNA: TGTGCCAGCAGCCAGACAGGGTACACAGATACGCAGTATTTT
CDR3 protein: CASSQTGYTDTQYF

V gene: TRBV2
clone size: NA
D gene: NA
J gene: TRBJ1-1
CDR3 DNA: TGTGCCAGCAGCCGACAGACGAACACTGAAGCTTTCTTT
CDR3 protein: CASSRQTNTEAFF

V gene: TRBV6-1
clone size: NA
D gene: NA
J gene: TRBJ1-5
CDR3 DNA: TGTGCCAGCAGTGGTGGCGGGGGGGGAGGGCAGCCCCAGCATTTT
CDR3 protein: CASSGGGGGGQPQHF

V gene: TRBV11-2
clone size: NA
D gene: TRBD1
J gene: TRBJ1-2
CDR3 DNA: TGTGCCAGCACTACCTCAACAGGGGGCTTAGAAGGCTACACCTTC
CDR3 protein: CASTTSTGGLEGYTF

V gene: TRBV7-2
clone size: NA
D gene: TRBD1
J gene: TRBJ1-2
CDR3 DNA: TGTGCCAGCAGCCTGGGGACAGGGGGTAACTATGGCTACACCTTC
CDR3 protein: CASSLGTGGNYGYTF

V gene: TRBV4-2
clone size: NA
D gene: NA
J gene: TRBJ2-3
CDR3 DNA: TGTGCCAGCAGCCAAGGGAGTGGAGACACAGATACGCAGTATTTT
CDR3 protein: CASSQGSGDTDTQYF

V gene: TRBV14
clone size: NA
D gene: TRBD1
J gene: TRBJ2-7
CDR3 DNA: TGTGCCAGCAGCCAGGGGACAGGACCTTACGAGCAGTACTTC
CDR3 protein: CASSQGTGPYEQYF

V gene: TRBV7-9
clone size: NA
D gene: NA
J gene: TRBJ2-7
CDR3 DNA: TGTGCCAGCAGCTTACTAGATGGCTACGAGCAGTACTTC
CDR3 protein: CASSLLDGYEQYF

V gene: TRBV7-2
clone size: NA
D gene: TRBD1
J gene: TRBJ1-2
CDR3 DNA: TGTGCCAGCAGCTGGGGACAGGGAGAGGGCTACACCTTC
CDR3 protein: CASSWGQGEGYTF

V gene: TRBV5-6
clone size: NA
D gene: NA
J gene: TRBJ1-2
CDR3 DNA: TGTGCCAGCAGCTTTGGACAAGCCATCAACTATGGCTACACCTTC
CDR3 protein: CASSFGQAINYGYTF